The 8 T cell receptor beta chains listed next were all sequenced from one sample in a study of blood T cell repertoires in COVID-19. The table came from immunoSEQ multiplex PCR; TCRdb's copy has only in-frame clones and leaves some out. Altogether 100,000 to 150,000 clones are present, almost 85% being singletons, with the ten largest covering approximately 1.5%. Input material: peripheral blood. These receptors all stem from a man in his 60s with acute or convalescent COVID-19.

V gene TRBV19 combines with J gene TRBJ1-5; D gene uncertain. The CDR3 runs 14 residues. V was clipped by 10 bases and J by 3 bases, with 16 bases between them. The germline V gene encodes CDR1 LNHDA and CDR2 SQIVND (reference sequence). The CDR3 DNA is TGTGCCACTGCTTCGGTTAACTACAATCAGCCCCAGCATTTT. Encoded protein: CATASVNYNQPQHF.

The chain links TRBV2 to TRBJ1-1, with TRBD1 as a possible D gene (6 bases). CDR3 length: 15 amino acids. From germline, CDR1 is SNHLY and CDR2 FYNNEI. Trimming took off 7 bases at V and 1 base at J, with 16 bases between the two ends. CDR3 in DNA: TGTGCCAGCACCACCGGGTCAGGGGAGAACACTGAAGCTTTCTTT. Amino acid sequence: CASTTGSGENTEAFF.

This rearrangement joins TRBV9 to TRBJ1-5; 8 positions agree with TRBD1. Germline V CDR1 and CDR2: SGDLS, YYNGEE. V dropped 3 bases and J dropped 0; count of bases not matched to a gene: 5. The CDR3 runs to 16 residues. CDR3 in amino acids: CASSAGTGSSNQPQHF. The CDR3 bases are TGTGCCAGCAGCGCCGGGACAGGATCTAGCAATCAGCCCCAGCATTTT.

The chain combines TRBV5-1 with TRBJ1-1; 10 nucleotides align to TRBD1. With V trimmed by 4 bases and J by 5 bases, 8 bases remained unmatched. CDR3 length equals 15 residues. The germline gives CDR1 SGHRS, CDR2 YFSETQ. Written as DNA, the CDR3 is TGCGCCAGCAGCCTCTCAGGACAGGGGGAAACTGAAGCTTTCTTT. Protein sequence: CASSLSGQGETEAFF. Supplemented by reference TRBV5-1 and TRBJ1-1, the full variable domain reads KAGVTQTPRYLIKTRGQQVTLSCSPISGHRSVSWYQQTPGQGLQFLFEYFSETQRNKGNFPGRFSGRQFSNSRSEMNVSTLELGDSALYLCASSLSGQGETEAFFGQGTRLTVV.

The J gene is TRBJ1-1, the V gene TRBV27; 7 bases agree with TRBD1. The CDR3 has 12 residues. V dropped 1 base and J dropped 7; count of bases not matched to a gene: 0. The V gene's germline CDR1 is MNHEY and CDR2 SMNVEV (reference sequence). For the CDR3, the DNA is TGTGCCAGCAGTTTATACAGGGGTGAAGCTTTCTTT. This translates into CASSLYRGEAFF.

This sequence joins TRBV9 and TRBJ1-1; tentative D call: TRBD1 (5 bases). This CDR3 has 18 amino acids. CDR1 and CDR2 from the germline V gene are SGDLS and YYNGEE. V lost 4 bases and J 0 bases, leaving 22 bases between the germline ends. The CDR3 DNA reads as TGTGCCAGCAGCCCCGGAGAGGGGCGAGGAGGGATGAACACTGAAGCTTTCTTT. Amino acids: CASSPGEGRGGMNTEAFF.

The rearrangement links TRBV29-1 to TRBJ2-3, with TRBD2 identical over 7 bases. This CDR3 is 14 amino acids long. Per germline, CDR1 SQVTM and CDR2 ANQGSEA. Trimming at V came to 7 bases and at J to 4 bases, leaving 11 bases not matched to a gene. As DNA, the CDR3 is TGCAGCGGGCTTGGCGGGAGTTTCGCAGATACGCAGTATTTT. Protein product: CSGLGGSFADTQYF.

The chain combines TRBV6-5 with TRBJ1-2, with 9 bases fitting TRBD1. Germline V gene sequence: CDR1 MNHEY, CDR2 SVGAGI. V trimming: 6 bases; J trimming: 3 bases; junction bases outside the gene matches: 2. The CDR3 is 13 amino acids. CDR3 in DNA: TGTGCCAGCAGGACAGGGGGGCACTATGGCTACACCTTC. It yields the protein CASRTGGHYGYTF.